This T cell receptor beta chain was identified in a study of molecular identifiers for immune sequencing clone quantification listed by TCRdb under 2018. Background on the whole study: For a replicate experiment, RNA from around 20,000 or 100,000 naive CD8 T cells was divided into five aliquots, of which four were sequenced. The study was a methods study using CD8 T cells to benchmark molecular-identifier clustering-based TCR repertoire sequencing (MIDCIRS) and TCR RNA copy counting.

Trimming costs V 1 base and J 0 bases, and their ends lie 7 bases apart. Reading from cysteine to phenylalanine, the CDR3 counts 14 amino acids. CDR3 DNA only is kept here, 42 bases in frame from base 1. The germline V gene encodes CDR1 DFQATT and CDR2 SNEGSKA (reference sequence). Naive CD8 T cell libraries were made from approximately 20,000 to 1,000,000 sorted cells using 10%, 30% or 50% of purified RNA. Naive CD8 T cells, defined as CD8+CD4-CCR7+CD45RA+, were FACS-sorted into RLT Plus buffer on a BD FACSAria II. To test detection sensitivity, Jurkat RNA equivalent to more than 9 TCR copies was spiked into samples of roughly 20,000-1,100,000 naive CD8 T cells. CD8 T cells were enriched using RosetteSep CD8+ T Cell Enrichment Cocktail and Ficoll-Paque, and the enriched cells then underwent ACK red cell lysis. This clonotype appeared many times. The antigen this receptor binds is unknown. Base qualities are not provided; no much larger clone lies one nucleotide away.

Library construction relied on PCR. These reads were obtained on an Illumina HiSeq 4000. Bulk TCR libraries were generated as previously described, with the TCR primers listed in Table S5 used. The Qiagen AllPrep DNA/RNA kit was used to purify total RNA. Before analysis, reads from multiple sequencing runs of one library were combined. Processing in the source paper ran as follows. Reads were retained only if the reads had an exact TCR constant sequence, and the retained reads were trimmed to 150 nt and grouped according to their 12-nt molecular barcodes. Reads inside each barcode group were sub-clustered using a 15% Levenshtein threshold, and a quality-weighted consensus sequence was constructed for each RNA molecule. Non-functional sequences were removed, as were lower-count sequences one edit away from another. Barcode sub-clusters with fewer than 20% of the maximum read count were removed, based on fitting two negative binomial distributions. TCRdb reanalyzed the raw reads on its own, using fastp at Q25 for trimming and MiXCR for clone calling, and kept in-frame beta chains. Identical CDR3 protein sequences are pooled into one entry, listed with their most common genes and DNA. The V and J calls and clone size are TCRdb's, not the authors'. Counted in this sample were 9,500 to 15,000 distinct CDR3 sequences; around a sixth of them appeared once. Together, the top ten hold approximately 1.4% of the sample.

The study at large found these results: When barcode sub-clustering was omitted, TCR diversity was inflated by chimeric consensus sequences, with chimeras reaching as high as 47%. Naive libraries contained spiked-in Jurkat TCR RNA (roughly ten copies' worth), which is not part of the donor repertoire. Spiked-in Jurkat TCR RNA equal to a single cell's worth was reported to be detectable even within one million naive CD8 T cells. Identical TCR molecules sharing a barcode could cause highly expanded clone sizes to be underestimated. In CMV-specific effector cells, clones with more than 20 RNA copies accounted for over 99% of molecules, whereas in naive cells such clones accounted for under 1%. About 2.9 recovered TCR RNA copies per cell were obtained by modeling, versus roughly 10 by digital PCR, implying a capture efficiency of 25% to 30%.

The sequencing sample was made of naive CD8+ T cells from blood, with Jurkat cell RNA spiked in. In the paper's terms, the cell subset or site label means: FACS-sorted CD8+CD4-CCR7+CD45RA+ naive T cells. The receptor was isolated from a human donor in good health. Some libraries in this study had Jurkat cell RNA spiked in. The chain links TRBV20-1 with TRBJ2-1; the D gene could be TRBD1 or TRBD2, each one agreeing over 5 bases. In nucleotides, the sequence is TGCAGTGCTAGAGTCGGGACCTCCTACAATGAGCAGTTCTTC. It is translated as CSARVGTSYNEQFF.